The 5 T cell receptor beta chains reported below all come from one sample, sequenced in a study of Graves' ophthalmopathy and Graves' hyperthyroidism. RNA transcripts were the template, and TCR beta CDR3 regions were amplified from them. Scientists carried out first-round RT-PCR using HTBI primers and then a second-round multiplex PCR. Each CDR3 protein is one row after TCRdb ran MiXCR on the multiplex PCR reads. The sample lists around 1,000,000 distinct CDR3 sequences; 36% were seen once. The sample was peripheral blood or thyroid tissue (not recorded which). These receptors came from an adult man with Graves' hyperthyroidism.

This clonotype appeared many times. This sequence joins TRBV2 and TRBJ2-7; D unresolved. The CDR3 consists of 15 residues. Trimming pared 0 bases from V and 0 bases from J, leaving 9 bases between. Germline V CDR1 and CDR2: SNHLY, FYNNEI. CDR3 in amino acids: CASSEAATPSYEQYF. CDR3 coding DNA: TGTGCCAGCAGTGAAGCGGCCACCCCCTCCTACGAGCAGTACTTC.

The gene calls are TRBV7-2 and TRBJ2-7; D possibly corresponds to TRBD2 (5 bases). The germline V gene encodes CDR1 SGHTA and CDR2 FQGNSA. The V and J ends lost 1 base and 6 bases respectively, with 13 bases between them. The length of the CDR3 is 14 residues. CDR3 sequence (DNA): TGTGCCAGCAGCTTAGTAGCGAAGGTTTTCGAGCAGTACTTC. This gives the protein CASSLVAKVFEQYF.

The rearrangement links TRBV19 to TRBJ1-5; D not resolved. V lost 7 bases and J lost 4, with 11 bases in between. CDR1 and CDR2 (germline): LNHDA, SQIVND (reference sequence). The CDR3 is made up of 13 amino acids. CDR3 region: CASKVGRNQPQHF. Here the CDR3 DNA reads TGTGCCAGTAAGGTGGGGAGAAATCAGCCCCAGCATTTT.

The table lists this clonotype with a few counts. The chain carries TRBV28 and TRBJ2-7; unclear D gene. This CDR3 has 15 amino acids. Germline V gene sequence: CDR1 MDHEN, CDR2 SYDVKM. V was shortened by 7 bases and J by 2 bases, with 18 bases between the two germline ends. For the CDR3, the DNA is TGTGCCAGCACCGACCGACTTAATCAGACCTACGAGCAGTACTTC. Protein product: CASTDRLNQTYEQYF.

This clonotype was seen at least ten times. V gene TRBV12-3 or TRBV12-4 combines with J gene TRBJ1-1; TRBD1 matches at 7 bases. The CDR3 totals 15 residues. V shed 4 bases and J 1 base; nucleotides not matched to a gene: 6. The CDR3 DNA sequence: TGTGCCAGCAGTTCGACGGGACAGCCGAACACTGAAGCTTTCTTT. Translation: CASSSTGQPNTEAFF.